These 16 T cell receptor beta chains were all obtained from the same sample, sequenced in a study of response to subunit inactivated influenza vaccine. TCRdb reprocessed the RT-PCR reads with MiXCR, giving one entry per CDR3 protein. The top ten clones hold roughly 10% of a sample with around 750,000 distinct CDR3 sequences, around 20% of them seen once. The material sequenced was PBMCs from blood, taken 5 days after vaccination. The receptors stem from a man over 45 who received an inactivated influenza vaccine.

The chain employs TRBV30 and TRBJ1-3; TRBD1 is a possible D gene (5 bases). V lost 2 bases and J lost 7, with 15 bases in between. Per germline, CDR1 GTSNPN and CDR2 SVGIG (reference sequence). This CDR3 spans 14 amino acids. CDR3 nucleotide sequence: TGTGCCTGGAGTCCCGGGACCGCCCGGAACACCATATATTTT. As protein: CAWSPGTARNTIYF.

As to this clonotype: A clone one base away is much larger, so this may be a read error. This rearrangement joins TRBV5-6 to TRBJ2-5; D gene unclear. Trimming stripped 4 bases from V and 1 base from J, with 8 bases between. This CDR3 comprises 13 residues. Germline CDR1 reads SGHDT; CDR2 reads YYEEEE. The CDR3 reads CASSPWTQETQYF. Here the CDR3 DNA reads TGTGCCAGCAGCCCATGGACCCAAGAGACCCAGTACTTC.

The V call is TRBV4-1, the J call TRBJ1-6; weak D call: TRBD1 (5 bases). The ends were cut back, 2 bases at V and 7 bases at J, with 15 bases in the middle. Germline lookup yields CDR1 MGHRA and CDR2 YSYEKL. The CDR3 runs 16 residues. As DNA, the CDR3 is TGCGCCAGCAGCCAACTACCGGGACGGCAGAATTCACCCCTCCACTTT. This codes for CASSQLPGRQNSPLHF.

CDR3 coding DNA: TGTGCCAGCAGTTACTCCTTCCGGGGGCCCCTGAGTGGCTACACCTTC. Its translation is CASSYSFRGPLSGYTF. This sequence joins TRBV6-2 or TRBV6-3 and TRBJ1-2; D perhaps matches TRBD1 (6 bases). The length of the CDR3 is 16 residues. Germline CDR1 and CDR2: MNHEY and SVGEGT. The germline V and J ends were trimmed by 0 bases and 7 bases, with 18 bases remaining between them.

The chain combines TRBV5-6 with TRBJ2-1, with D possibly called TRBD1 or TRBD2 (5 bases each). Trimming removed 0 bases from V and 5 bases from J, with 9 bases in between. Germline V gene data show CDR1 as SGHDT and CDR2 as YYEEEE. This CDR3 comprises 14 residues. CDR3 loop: CASSLVRGHNEQFF. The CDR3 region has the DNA TGTGCCAGCAGCTTGGTCCGGGGCCACAATGAGCAGTTCTTC.

The CDR3 sequence: CSARATLFGQGGADTQYF. The CDR3 bases are TGCAGTGCTAGAGCAACATTATTCGGGCAGGGTGGCGCAGATACGCAGTATTTT. V is TRBV20-1 and J is TRBJ2-3; possible D gene TRBD1, 5 bases. The CDR3 covers 18 residues. CDR1 and CDR2 (germline): DFQATT, SNEGSKA (reference sequence). Deletions cut 1 base from V and 4 bases from J, with 24 bases between.

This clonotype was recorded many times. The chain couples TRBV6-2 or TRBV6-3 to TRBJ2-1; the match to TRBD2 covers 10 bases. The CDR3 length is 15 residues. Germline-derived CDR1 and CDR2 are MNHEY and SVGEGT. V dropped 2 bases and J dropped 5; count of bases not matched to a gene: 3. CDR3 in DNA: TGTGCCAGCAGTTACGGGACTAGCGCGCACAATGAGCAGTTCTTC. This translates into CASSYGTSAHNEQFF.

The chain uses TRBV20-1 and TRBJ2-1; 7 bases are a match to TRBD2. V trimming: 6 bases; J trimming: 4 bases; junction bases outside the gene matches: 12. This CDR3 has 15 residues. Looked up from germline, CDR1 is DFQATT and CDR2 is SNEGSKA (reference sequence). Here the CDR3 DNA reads TGCAGTGCCAGGTTGGAGACTAGCCCTTACAATGAGCAGTTCTTC. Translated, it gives CSARLETSPYNEQFF.

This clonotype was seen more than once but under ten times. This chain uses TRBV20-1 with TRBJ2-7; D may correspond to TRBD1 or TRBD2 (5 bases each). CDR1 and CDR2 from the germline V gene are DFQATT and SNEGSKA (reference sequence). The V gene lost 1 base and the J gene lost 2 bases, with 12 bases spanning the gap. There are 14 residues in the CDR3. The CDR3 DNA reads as TGCAGTGCTAGAGGAGGGACCGCCACCTACGAGCAGTACTTC. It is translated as CSARGGTATYEQYF.

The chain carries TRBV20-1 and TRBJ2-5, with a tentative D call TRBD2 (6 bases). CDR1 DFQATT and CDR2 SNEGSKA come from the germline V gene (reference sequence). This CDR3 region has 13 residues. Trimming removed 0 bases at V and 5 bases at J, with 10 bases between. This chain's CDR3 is CSARDAGRETQYF. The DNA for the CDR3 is TGCAGTGCTAGAGATGCGGGGAGGGAGACCCAGTACTTC.

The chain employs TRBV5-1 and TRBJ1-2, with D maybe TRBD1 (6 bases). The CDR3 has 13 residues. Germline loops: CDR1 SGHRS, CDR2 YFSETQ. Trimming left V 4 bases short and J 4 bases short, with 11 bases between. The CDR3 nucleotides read TGCGCCAGCAGCACCCGGACAGTCTATGGCTACACCTTC. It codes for CASSTRTVYGYTF.

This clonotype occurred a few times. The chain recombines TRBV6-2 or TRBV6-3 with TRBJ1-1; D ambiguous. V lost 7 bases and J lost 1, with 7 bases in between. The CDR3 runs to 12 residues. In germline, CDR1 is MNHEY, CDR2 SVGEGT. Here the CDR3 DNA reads TGTGCCAGCACCAGACGGAACACTGAAGCTTTCTTT. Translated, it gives CASTRRNTEAFF.

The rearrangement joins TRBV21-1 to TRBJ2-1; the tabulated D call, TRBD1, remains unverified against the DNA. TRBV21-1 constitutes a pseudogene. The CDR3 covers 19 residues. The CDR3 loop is CASSKVCIGGGGSYNEQFF. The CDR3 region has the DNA TGTGCCAGCAGCAAAGTTTGTATTGGAGGGGGCGGGTCCTACAATGAGCAGTTCTTC.

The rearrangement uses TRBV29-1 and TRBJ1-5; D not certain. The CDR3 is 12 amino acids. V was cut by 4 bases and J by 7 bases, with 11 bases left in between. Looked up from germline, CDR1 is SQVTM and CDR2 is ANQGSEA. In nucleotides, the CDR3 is TGCAGCGTTGGGGAGCGAGGACAGCCCCAGCATTTT. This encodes CSVGERGQPQHF.

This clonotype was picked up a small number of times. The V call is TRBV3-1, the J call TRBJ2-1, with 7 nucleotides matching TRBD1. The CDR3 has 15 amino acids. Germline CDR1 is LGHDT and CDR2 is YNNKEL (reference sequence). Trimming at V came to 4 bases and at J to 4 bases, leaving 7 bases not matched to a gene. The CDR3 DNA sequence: TGTGCCAGCAGCCGGGCACAGGGGCCTTACAATGAGCAGTTCTTC. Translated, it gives CASSRAQGPYNEQFF.

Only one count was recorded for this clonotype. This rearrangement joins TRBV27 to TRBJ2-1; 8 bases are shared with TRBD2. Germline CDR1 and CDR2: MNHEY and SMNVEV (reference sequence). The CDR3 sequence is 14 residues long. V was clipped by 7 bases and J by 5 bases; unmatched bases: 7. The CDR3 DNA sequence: TGTGCCAGCAACTCGGGACTAGGACACAATGAGCAGTTCTTC. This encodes CASNSGLGHNEQFF.